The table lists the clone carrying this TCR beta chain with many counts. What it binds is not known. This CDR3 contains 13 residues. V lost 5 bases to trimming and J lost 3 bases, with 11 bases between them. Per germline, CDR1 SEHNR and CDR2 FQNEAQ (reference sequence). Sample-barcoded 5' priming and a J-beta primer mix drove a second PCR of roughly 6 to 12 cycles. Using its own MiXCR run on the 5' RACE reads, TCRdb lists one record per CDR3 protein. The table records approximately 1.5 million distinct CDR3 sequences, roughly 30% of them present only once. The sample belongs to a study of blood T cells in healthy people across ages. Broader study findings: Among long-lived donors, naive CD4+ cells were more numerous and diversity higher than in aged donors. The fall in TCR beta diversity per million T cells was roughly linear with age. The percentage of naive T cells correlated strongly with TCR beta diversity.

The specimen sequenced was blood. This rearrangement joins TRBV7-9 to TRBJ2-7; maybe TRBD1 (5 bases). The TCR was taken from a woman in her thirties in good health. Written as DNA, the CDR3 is TGTGCCAGCAGCCTAGGGGTCATCTACGAGCAGTACTTC. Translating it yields CASSLGVIYEQYF.